This record covers a single T cell receptor (beta chain). Its antigen is undetermined. Trimming removed 3 bases from V and 4 bases from J, with 9 bases in between. This CDR3 comprises 13 residues. Germline CDR1 reads KGHSH; CDR2 reads LQKENI. Patients with autoimmune history or systemic immunosuppression were excluded. Using immunoSEQ multiplex PCR, the repertoire was profiled, and TCRdb retains in-frame clones only, with some absent. The repertoire has roughly 67,000 clones, roughly 84% of them found once; the top ten carry approximately 0.27%. The record originates from a study of OX40 agonist ivuxolimab in advanced cancers. Notes on the study in general: In CD8+ T cells, expanded clones were on average more numerous than in CD4+. Antigen specificity was not determined for the expanded peripheral T cells.

The sequence derives from an adult with an advanced solid tumor such as melanoma, head and neck, liver or kidney cancer. The gene calls are TRBV18 and TRBJ2-5; D gene unclear. Specimen: CD4+ or CD8+ T cells sorted from blood, collected in a trial of the OX40 agonist ivuxolimab. This chain's CDR3 is CASSPTNGETQYF. CDR3 in DNA: TGTGCCAGCTCACCCACAAACGGAGAGACCCAGTACTTC.